These 13 T cell receptor beta chains originate from one sample sequenced in a study of vaccination effects on CD4 cells after COVID-19. Sequencing used immunoSEQ multiplex PCR; TCRdb keeps in-frame clones, though not all of them. This table holds over 65,000 clones, approximately 80% found once. These receptors lack a known antigen. Following 10 days of culture, CD4+ T cells were isolated. Sequenced here: CD4+ T cells from PBMCs cultured without peptide, sampled before COVID-19 vaccination. These receptors were obtained from a human donor who received a COVID-19 vaccine.

The gene calls are TRBV3-1 (or the pseudogene TRBV3-2) and TRBJ2-2, with 12 bases identical to TRBD1. Losses at the gene ends were 0 bases for V and 5 bases for J; bases not matched to a gene: 19. CDR1 LGHDT and CDR2 YNNKEL come from the germline V gene (reference sequence). This CDR3 has 22 amino acids. DNA for the CDR3: TGTGCCAGCAGCCAAGATTCGAATGGTAGGGACAGGGGGCGGGCATGGACCGGGGAGCTGTTTTTT. Translation: CASSQDSNGRDRGRAWTGELFF.

J is TRBJ2-5 and V is TRBV5-1, with 7 positions matching TRBD1. With 4 bases clipped from V and 4 bases from J, the junction kept 7 bases outside the gene matches. The CDR3 contains 14 residues. Germline CDR1 and CDR2: SGHRS and YFSETQ. The CDR3 region is CASSGPGTVETQYF. Written as DNA, the CDR3 is TGCGCCAGCAGCGGCCCCGGGACAGTAGAGACCCAGTACTTC.

The V and J genes are TRBV5-4 and TRBJ2-2, with 8 bases matching TRBD2. This CDR3 is built from 17 residues. J lost 2 bases, V lost 0 bases, and 6 bases had no gene match. Germline V gene lookup returns CDR1 SGHNT and CDR2 YYREEE (reference sequence). The CDR3 sequence is CASSLAGRGGNTGELFF. The CDR3 DNA is TGTGCCAGCAGCTTGGCCGGACGGGGGGGTAACACCGGGGAGCTGTTTTTT.

The rearrangement links TRBV9 to TRBJ2-2; no definite D call. V lost 0 bases, J lost 6 bases, and 6 bases lay in between. The CDR3 consists of 13 residues. Germline V gene lookup returns CDR1 SGDLS and CDR2 YYNGEE. CDR3 nucleotides: TGTGCCAGCAGCGTAGGGGCACCCGGGGAGCTGTTTTTT. As protein: CASSVGAPGELFF.

The chain couples TRBV9 to TRBJ2-1; D ambiguous. Germline CDR1 and CDR2: SGDLS and YYNGEE. The CDR3 extends over 16 amino acids. Trimming left V 4 bases short and J 0 bases short, with 14 bases between. Written as DNA, the CDR3 is TGTGCCAGCAGCCCCCAGGTTGGGAACTCCTACAATGAGCAGTTCTTC. Protein: CASSPQVGNSYNEQFF.

Remarks on this clone: This is likely a read error, given that the CDR3 carries no conserved phenylalanine or tryptophan at its end. The DNA is omitted, as the CDR3 cannot be located on it reliably, and the CDR3 follows TCRdb's listing. The V gene is TRBV5-8, the J gene TRBJ1-1; the D segment call TRBD1 is taken from the table without a DNA check. The CDR3 totals 12 residues, both ends included. From germline, CDR1 is SGHTS and CDR2 YDEGEE. This CDR3 reads CASSFLRNRGQL.

The chain carries TRBV18 and TRBJ1-5; 7 positions match TRBD1. The CDR3 is 18 residues long. The J segment lost 2 bases and the V segment lost 3 bases, leaving 13 bases of the junction unmatched. The germline V gene encodes CDR1 KGHSH and CDR2 LQKENI. CDR3 DNA: TGTGCCAGCTCACCCCTGCCTTGGACAGGCTTAGGCAATCAGCCCCAGCATTTT. Its protein is CASSPLPWTGLGNQPQHF. Filled out from reference TRBV18 and TRBJ1-5, the complete variable domain reads NAGVMQNPRHLVRRRGQEARLRCSPMKGHSHVYWYRQLPEEGLKFMVYLQKENIIDESGMPKERFSAEFPKEGPSILRIQQVVRGDSAAYFCASSPLPWTGLGNQPQHFGDGTRLSIL.

This chain uses TRBV10-3 with TRBJ2-5, with 8 positions matching TRBD1. The V gene's germline CDR1 is ENHRY and CDR2 SYGVKD. V trimming: 5 bases; J trimming: 1 base; junction bases outside the gene matches: 6. This CDR3 is 15 amino acids long. The CDR3 loop reads CAISSRTGTQETQYF. The CDR3 bases are TGTGCCATCAGTTCCAGGACAGGGACCCAAGAGACCCAGTACTTC.

The J gene is TRBJ2-3, the V gene TRBV5-1; tentatively, D is TRBD1 or TRBD2 (6 bases each). The CDR3 has 16 amino acids. Germline loops: CDR1 SGHRS, CDR2 YFSETQ. The germline V and J ends were trimmed by 4 bases and 0 bases, with 15 bases remaining between them. CDR3 protein: CASSGGGRSSTDTQYF. For the CDR3, the DNA is TGCGCCAGCAGCGGAGGGGGTCGGTCTAGCACAGATACGCAGTATTTT.

The CDR3 is CASSLVPDYQPQHF. In DNA, the CDR3 is TGCGCCAGCAGCTTGGTTCCGGATTATCAGCCCCAGCATTTT. The chain recombines TRBV5-1 with TRBJ1-5; D is uncertain. Germline CDR1 and CDR2: SGHRS and YFSETQ. V was shortened by 0 bases and J by 5 bases, with 9 bases between the two germline ends. This CDR3 has 14 amino acids.

The chain uses TRBV18 and TRBJ2-3, with TRBD2 matching over 8 bases. Trimming took 3 bases from V and 0 from J; bases not matched to a gene: 8. From germline, CDR1 is KGHSH and CDR2 LQKENI. The CDR3 contains 17 residues. The CDR3 DNA is TGTGCCAGCTCACCTCTTGCGGGGGGCACTAGCACAGATACGCAGTATTTT. Translated, it gives CASSPLAGGTSTDTQYF.

CDR3 sequence (DNA): TGCGCCAGCAGCCAAGAGGACAGGGGGAGGGATACGCAGTATTTT. Amino acid sequence: CASSQEDRGRDTQYF. The V gene is TRBV4-1, the J gene TRBJ2-3; 10 positions match TRBD1. CDR1 and CDR2 (germline): MGHRA, YSYEKL. The CDR3 consists of 15 residues. Unmatched junction bases numbered 3, after V lost 0 bases and J lost 6 bases.

This chain links TRBV6-1 with TRBJ1-2, with D uncertain. V lost 3 bases and J lost 5, with 7 bases in between. Per germline, CDR1 MNHNS and CDR2 SASEGT. The CDR3 length is 12 residues. CDR3 sequence reads: CASSEGKYGYTF. The DNA for the CDR3 is TGTGCCAGCAGTGAGGGAAAGTATGGCTACACCTTC.